One sample yielded the 19 T cell receptor beta chains listed below, sequenced in a study of CD8+ T cells in alopecia areata. Extraction and reverse transcription of RNA yielded cDNA as the sequencing template. Using immunoSEQ multiplex PCR, the repertoire was profiled, and TCRdb retains in-frame clones only, with some absent. The sample yields about 200,000 clones, roughly three fifths seen once. The sample was CD8+ T cells sorted from blood. These receptors all stem from a human donor in good health.

This chain uses TRBV7-7 with TRBJ2-3; TRBD1 might be the D (6 bases). The CDR3 is 15 residues long. Germline CDR1 SSHAT, CDR2 FNYEAQ (reference sequence). V gave up 5 bases and J gave up 0 bases, with 12 bases separating them. The CDR3 sequence is CASSGTPSSTDTQYF. CDR3 DNA sequence: TGTGCCAGCAGCGGGACACCTTCTAGCACAGATACGCAGTATTTT.

This clone was recorded a few times. The chain links TRBV15 to TRBJ1-3, with D unclear. From germline, CDR1 is LNHNV and CDR2 YYDKDF (reference sequence). The V end was cut by 6 bases, the J end by 0 bases, with 9 bases between. This CDR3 has 14 residues. This chain's CDR3 is CATSSGHSGNTIYF. The DNA of the CDR3 is TGTGCCACCAGTTCGGGCCACTCTGGAAACACCATATATTTT.

The rearrangement links TRBV6-5 to TRBJ2-1; no clear D gene. V was trimmed by 4 bases and J by 0 bases, leaving 10 bases between them. The CDR3 sequence is 15 residues long. Germline V gives CDR1 MNHEY, CDR2 SVGAGI. The CDR3 protein is CASSFTADSYNEQFF. The CDR3, as DNA: TGTGCCAGCAGTTTTACAGCAGACTCCTACAATGAGCAGTTCTTC.

The CDR3 DNA reads as TGTGCCAGCAGTTACTCAGCAGGGGACGGCTACACCTTC. Its translation: CASSYSAGDGYTF. The chain has TRBV6-6 and TRBJ1-2; D is possibly TRBD1 (6 bases). CDR1 is MNHNY and CDR2 is SVGAGI in the germline V gene (reference sequence). Trimming left V 0 bases short and J 8 bases short, with 10 bases between. The CDR3 is 13 amino acids.

The chain has TRBV5-6 and TRBJ1-2; no definite D call. CDR3 length: 14 amino acids. The germline gives CDR1 SGHDT, CDR2 YYEEEE. The V end lost 4 bases, the J end lost 8 bases, and 18 bases lay between the germline ends. DNA for the CDR3: TGTGCCAGCAGCATCACCAATGAGAGTCGGGGCTACACCTTC. Translation: CASSITNESRGYTF.

The CDR3 protein is CASSQRYGYTF. CDR3 sequence (DNA): TGTGCCAGCAGCCAGCGCTATGGCTACACCTTC. The J gene is TRBJ1-2, the V gene TRBV4-2; no clear D. V lost 3 bases and J 4 bases, leaving 3 bases between the germline ends. The length of the CDR3 is 11 residues. Looked up from germline, CDR1 is LGHNA and CDR2 is YNFKEQ.

V usage is TRBV13 and J usage is TRBJ2-7; weak D call: TRBD2 (6 bases). CDR1 is PRHDT, CDR2 FYEKMQ, per germline (reference sequence). This CDR3 is built from 12 residues. V was pared by 4 bases and J by 7 bases, with 11 bases between. This CDR3 reads CASSSRAGEQYF. CDR3 nucleotides: TGTGCCAGCAGCTCCCGCGCGGGGGAGCAGTACTTC.

The chain recombines TRBV11-2 with TRBJ1-5, with TRBD1 identical over 7 bases. Germline V gene sequence: CDR1 SGHAT, CDR2 FQNNGV. Losses at the gene ends were 5 bases for V and 7 bases for J; bases not matched to a gene: 5. This CDR3 region has 13 residues. The CDR3 bases are TGTGCCAGCAGCGCGACAGGGTCCCAGCCCCAGCATTTT. Its protein product is CASSATGSQPQHF.

The V call is TRBV5-1, the J call TRBJ2-1, with TRBD1 matching 10 bases. CDR1 SGHRS and CDR2 YFSETQ come from the germline V gene. The CDR3 loop spans 16 amino acids. Trimming removed 0 bases from V and 8 bases from J; junction bases left unmatched: 8. Written as DNA, the CDR3 is TGCGCCAGCAGCTTGGTTAGGGACAGGGGTGAGGATGAGCAGTTCTTC. It translates to CASSLVRDRGEDEQFF. The full variable domain, with the rest looked up from reference TRBV5-1 and TRBJ2-1, is KAGVTQTPRYLIKTRGQQVTLSCSPISGHRSVSWYQQTPGQGLQFLFEYFSETQRNKGNFPGRFSGRQFSNSRSEMNVSTLELGDSALYLCASSLVRDRGEDEQFFGPGTRLTVL.

V and J are TRBV7-9 and TRBJ2-3; no definite D call. Germline CDR1 SEHNR, CDR2 FQNEAQ (reference sequence). The V gene lost 0 bases and the J gene lost 10 bases, with 8 bases spanning the gap. This CDR3 spans 12 amino acids. The CDR3 bases are TGTGCCAGCAGCTTAGCGTCGGCCGCGCAGTATTTT. This sequence encodes CASSLASAAQYF.

The chain uses TRBV29-1 and TRBJ2-1, with 7 bases aligning to TRBD1. V lost 7 bases, J lost 4 bases, and 10 bases stayed unmatched. Germline V lookup: CDR1 SQVTM, CDR2 ANQGSEA. The CDR3 totals 14 residues. CDR3 amino acids: CSGTGTAEYNEQFF. Written as DNA, the CDR3 is TGCAGCGGAACCGGGACAGCCGAGTACAATGAGCAGTTCTTC.

The sample holds a few counts of this clone. The J gene is TRBJ1-6, the V gene TRBV4-1; 8 bases agree with TRBD1. Looked up from germline, CDR1 is MGHRA and CDR2 is YSYEKL. This CDR3 contains 15 residues. V lost 1 base and J lost 10; bases outside the gene matches: 6. In DNA, the CDR3 is TGCGCCAGCAGCCAAGCGGACAGGGTACGGTCACCCCTCCACTTT. Amino acid sequence: CASSQADRVRSPLHF.

In its sample, this clone was seen a few times. The chain uses TRBV6-4 and TRBJ2-5; D unresolved. This CDR3 comprises 14 residues. V shed 4 bases and J shed 1 base, with 10 bases lying between them. Germline V gene data show CDR1 as MRHNA and CDR2 as SNTAGT. CDR3 DNA: TGTGCCAGCAGTGCCTCGGGCAGCCAAGAGACCCAGTACTTC. Translation gives CASSASGSQETQYF.

This clone was observed a handful of times. The V and J genes are TRBV2 and TRBJ1-3, with D possibly being TRBD1 (6 bases). The V and J ends lost 7 bases and 0 bases respectively, with 19 bases between them. CDR1 SNHLY and CDR2 FYNNEI come from the germline V gene. The CDR3 has 17 residues. The DNA for the CDR3 is TGTGCCAGCACCACCGCCCCGGGACACTTCTCTGGAAACACCATATATTTT. This encodes CASTTAPGHFSGNTIYF.

The V call is TRBV6-5, the J call TRBJ2-2, with 7 bases identical to TRBD2. Germline assignment: CDR1 MNHEY and CDR2 SVGAGI. This CDR3 is 15 amino acids long. V lost 2 bases, J lost 1 base, and 1 base stayed unmatched. The CDR3 protein is CASSYAGENTGELFF. For the CDR3, the DNA is TGTGCCAGCAGTTACGCGGGGGAGAACACCGGGGAGCTGTTTTTT.

V usage is TRBV7-9 and J usage is TRBJ1-2, with D perhaps matching TRBD1 (5 bases). CDR1 is SEHNR and CDR2 is FQNEAQ in the germline V gene (reference sequence). V shed 0 bases and J shed 7 bases, with 6 bases lying between them. This CDR3 is 12 amino acids long. CDR3 sequence (DNA): TGTGCCAGCAGCTTAGCCACAGGTGGCTACACCTTC. It codes for CASSLATGGYTF. Based on the CDR3 plus reference TRBV7-9 and TRBJ1-2, the full variable domain is DTGVSQNPRHKITKRGQNVTFRCDPISEHNRLYWYRQTLGQGPEFLTYFQNEAQLEKSRLLSDRFSAERPKGSFSTLEIQRTEQGDSAMYLCASSLATGGYTFGSGTRLTVV.

J is TRBJ2-3 and V is TRBV4-1; tentatively, D is TRBD2 (7 bases). Trimming left V 3 bases short and J 2 bases short, with 15 bases between. This CDR3 comprises 16 residues. Germline loops: CDR1 MGHRA, CDR2 YSYEKL. The CDR3 DNA sequence: TGCGCCAGCAGCCAGGGCGGGGGCCTATTCACAGATACGCAGTATTTT. Translating it yields CASSQGGGLFTDTQYF.

The V call is TRBV7-9, the J call TRBJ1-2; D is unclear. The CDR3 is made up of 14 amino acids. V lost 9 bases, J lost 1 base, and 15 bases lay in between. Germline CDR1 SEHNR, CDR2 FQNEAQ (reference sequence). The CDR3, as DNA: TGTGCCAGTGCTAGAGTTGCGAGTAACTATGGCTACACCTTC. This translates into CASARVASNYGYTF.

The chain combines TRBV4-1 with TRBJ2-5; D is tentatively TRBD1 or TRBD2 (5 bases each). Between the trimmed V and J ends, which lost 0 bases and 0 bases, there was a span of 11 bases. There are 16 residues in the CDR3. Germline values: CDR1 MGHRA, CDR2 YSYEKL. This CDR3 is CASSQERGRDQETQYF. The CDR3 nucleotides are TGCGCCAGCAGCCAAGAGAGGGGACGGGACCAAGAGACCCAGTACTTC.